Listed here is a single TCR beta chain. The record originates from a study of radiation and T cells in renal cell carcinoma. On the study more broadly: Nephrectomy followed 15 Gy stereotactic body radiation by 4 weeks.

Specified time point: blood 2 weeks post-SBRT. Treatment described: 15 Gy SBRT to primary tumor, nephrectomy 4 weeks later. Serial blood draws occurred at baseline and 2 and 4 weeks post-SBRT. V lost 5 bases to trimming and J lost 3 bases; unmatched junction nucleotides: 9. In germline, CDR1 is LGHNA, CDR2 YNFKEQ. The CDR3 has 15 residues. Some clones are missing from TCRdb's copy, which holds only in-frame ones; the method was immunoSEQ multiplex PCR. Among roughly 130,000 clones, 85% to 90% were seen once, and the ten largest hold 5.5% to 6.5%. The source was blood, collected from a patient whose treatment included radiotherapy and nephrectomy. The sequence was obtained from a woman between 65 and 79 years old with renal cell carcinoma. This chain links TRBV4-2 with TRBJ2-7; 8 bases are shared with TRBD2. The CDR3 sequence is CASSEVGGGHYEQYF. CDR3 DNA sequence: TGTGCCAGCAGCGAAGTCGGGGGGGGCCACTACGAGCAGTACTTC.